This T cell receptor beta chain was sequenced during a study of T-cell memory formation after mild COVID-19. After 5'RACE with constant-segment primers, TCR alpha and TCR beta cDNA libraries carrying sample barcodes and UMIs were obtained. MiXCR was run by TCRdb on the 5' RACE reads, yielding one entry per CDR3 protein. The sample has 300,000 to 350,000 distinct CDR3 sequences, roughly 13% seen once; the top ten hold about 21%. General study findings and limits: Among contracting clones, CD4+ were mainly CM/EM and CD8+ enriched in EMRA. Cross-reactive memory apparently joined, as some responding clones appeared in pre-infection memory. Later expanders leaned CD4+, whereas clones that contracted between day 15 and 85 were balanced CD4/CD8.

As to this clonotype: The antigen is undetermined.

The CDR3 length is 13 residues. Trimming pared 9 bases from V and 2 bases from J, leaving 13 bases between. Germline CDR1 reads SGHNT; CDR2 reads YYREEE (reference sequence). This sequence was found in a man aged 18 to 29 who had mild COVID-19 (a few samples of this study predate the infection). Cell type and time point are not known. Sequencing was done on a sample of PBMCs or a T cell subset sorted from them (not recorded which). The chain joins TRBV5-4 to TRBJ2-3, with no clear D. The CDR3 protein is CAIPQWDTDTQYF. CDR3 nucleotides: TGTGCCATCCCCCAGTGGGACACAGATACGCAGTATTTT.